The 29 T cell receptor beta chains below come from one sample, sequenced in a study of cytomegalovirus exposure and HLA in healthy donors. PCR employed 60 Vbeta and 13 Jbeta primers. Data came from immunoSEQ multiplex PCR; TCRdb stores just in-frame clones and leaves some out. This repertoire shows 120,000 or so clones, 70% to 80% found once; its top ten account for about 3%. The material sequenced was PBMCs. These receptors all come from a man aged 30 to 45 in good health and CMV-seronegative.

This clone was seen a few times. The chain combines TRBV27 with TRBJ2-3; D may be TRBD1 (5 bases). CDR1 and CDR2 (germline): MNHEY, SMNVEV (reference sequence). The CDR3 spans 15 residues. V gave up 5 bases and J gave up 0 bases, with 12 bases separating them. The CDR3 spells CASSDRGPSTDTQYF. For the CDR3, the DNA is TGTGCCAGCAGTGACAGAGGACCTAGCACAGATACGCAGTATTTT.

The gene calls are TRBV11-2 and TRBJ1-1; D is undetermined. The germline V gene encodes CDR1 SGHAT and CDR2 FQNNGV. V dropped 2 bases and J dropped 8 bases, with 12 bases sitting between them. The CDR3 is 13 amino acids. The CDR3 loop is CASSLILGVEAFF. In DNA, the CDR3 is TGTGCCAGCAGCTTAATTCTAGGAGTCGAAGCTTTCTTT.

The chain combines TRBV30 with TRBJ2-3; 10 bases line up with TRBD1. The germline V gene has CDR1 GTSNPN and CDR2 SVGIG (reference sequence). The CDR3 is 14 residues long. Trimming at V came to 0 bases and at J to 5 bases, leaving 2 bases not matched to a gene. In DNA form, the CDR3 reads TGTGCCTGGAGTGTGGACAGGGGGGGAGATACGCAGTATTTT. Its translation is CAWSVDRGGDTQYF. The full variable domain, in which reference TRBV30 and TRBJ2-3 provide the parts outside the CDR3, is SQTIHQWPATLVQPVGSPLSLECTVEGTSNPNLYWYRQAAGRGLQLLFYSVGIGQISSEVPQNLSASRPQDRQFILSSKKLLLSDSGFYLCAWSVDRGGDTQYFGPGTRLTVL.

Only a few counts were recorded for this clone. The V call is TRBV20-1, the J call TRBJ1-6; D unclear. Trimming left V 5 bases short and J 13 bases short, with 6 bases between. The CDR3 consists of 9 residues. Germline V gene lookup returns CDR1 DFQATT and CDR2 SNEGSKA (reference sequence). The CDR3 sequence is CSAQHPLHF. Here the CDR3 DNA reads TGCAGTGCTCAACACCCCCTCCACTTT.

This clone has more than one count but fewer than ten. The chain has TRBV5-8 and TRBJ1-1; 11 nucleotides align to TRBD1. Germline V lookup: CDR1 SGHTS, CDR2 YDEGEE. There are 15 residues in the CDR3. The J segment lost 4 bases and the V segment lost 0 bases, leaving 2 bases of the junction unmatched. This CDR3 reads CASSLVGQGATEAFF. The CDR3 coding sequence is TGTGCCAGCAGCTTGGTTGGACAGGGGGCCACTGAAGCTTTCTTT.

The J gene is TRBJ2-1, the V gene TRBV10-3; D gene unclear. The CDR3 contains 13 residues. Between the trimmed V and J ends, which lost 10 bases and 5 bases, there was a span of 15 bases. Per the germline V gene, CDR1 is ENHRY and CDR2 is SYGVKD. Here the CDR3 reads CATETQPNNEQFF. The CDR3 coding sequence is TGTGCCACAGAAACCCAACCCAACAATGAGCAGTTCTTC.

The chain combines TRBV30 with TRBJ2-1, with TRBD2 matching 12 bases. Per germline, CDR1 GTSNPN and CDR2 SVGIG (reference sequence). With 6 bases clipped from V and 7 bases from J, the junction kept 7 bases outside the gene matches. This CDR3 is 14 amino acids long. The CDR3 reads CACQGLAGRNEQFF. The CDR3 DNA follows: TGTGCCTGTCAAGGACTAGCGGGGAGAAATGAGCAGTTCTTC.

The chain employs TRBV5-1 and TRBJ1-2; D is undetermined. The germline V gene encodes CDR1 SGHRS and CDR2 YFSETQ. The CDR3 has 14 amino acids. V lost 0 bases and J 2 bases, leaving 8 bases between the germline ends. Here the CDR3 reads CASSLAIVNYGYTF. DNA for the CDR3: TGCGCCAGCAGCTTGGCCATAGTGAACTATGGCTACACCTTC.

The chain recombines TRBV7-9 with TRBJ2-7; D remains ambiguous. Germline V CDR1 and CDR2: SEHNR, FQNEAQ (reference sequence). The CDR3 spans 13 residues. With 5 bases removed from V and 4 bases from J, the gap between germline ends came to 12 bases. CDR3 DNA: TGTGCCAGCAGCCAAACAGATGGGTACGAGCAGTACTTC. It is translated as CASSQTDGYEQYF.

The chain joins TRBV5-1 to TRBJ1-1; tentative D call: TRBD1 (6 bases). This CDR3 region has 15 residues. The ends were cut back, 4 bases at V and 0 bases at J, with 13 bases in the middle. The germline V gene encodes CDR1 SGHRS and CDR2 YFSETQ. CDR3 DNA sequence: TGCGCCAGCAGCCGGGACGGACAGTTGAACACTGAAGCTTTCTTT. Protein sequence: CASSRDGQLNTEAFF. The whole variable domain, remainder taken from reference TRBV5-1 and TRBJ1-1, is KAGVTQTPRYLIKTRGQQVTLSCSPISGHRSVSWYQQTPGQGLQFLFEYFSETQRNKGNFPGRFSGRQFSNSRSEMNVSTLELGDSALYLCASSRDGQLNTEAFFGQGTRLTVV.

This clone appeared once. This chain joins TRBV9 and TRBJ1-4, with a possible D match to TRBD1 (6 bases). Looked up from germline, CDR1 is SGDLS and CDR2 is YYNGEE. The CDR3 consists of 14 residues. V was trimmed by 1 base and J by 5 bases, leaving 9 bases between them. In nucleotides, the CDR3 is TGTGCCAGCAGCGTAAAGGGGGTCAATGAAAAACTGTTTTTT. As protein: CASSVKGVNEKLFF. Filled out from reference TRBV9 and TRBJ1-4, the complete variable domain reads DSGVTQTPKHLITATGQRVTLRCSPRSGDLSVYWYQQSLDQGLQFLIQYYNGEERAKGNILERFSAQQFPDLHSELNLSSLELGDSALYFCASSVKGVNEKLFFGSGTQLSVL.

This rearrangement joins TRBV28 to TRBJ2-5; TRBD2 matches at 9 bases. Germline V lookup: CDR1 MDHEN, CDR2 SYDVKM. The CDR3 consists of 19 residues. The V segment lost 2 bases and the J segment 4 bases; nucleotides outside the gene matches: 17. Here the CDR3 reads CASSLPVSGRRVNSETQYF. CDR3 bases: TGTGCCAGCAGTTTACCCGTTAGCGGGAGAAGAGTAAACTCAGAGACCCAGTACTTC.

The rearrangement links TRBV5-6 to TRBJ2-7, with D perhaps matching TRBD2 (6 bases). This CDR3 region has 15 residues. Trimming shortened V by 4 bases and J by 4 bases, and 18 bases separated the two germline ends. Germline loops: CDR1 SGHDT, CDR2 YYEEEE. The CDR3 DNA reads as TGTGCCAGCAGCACTCCCCCGGGACTGAATTACGAGCAGTACTTC. Protein sequence: CASSTPPGLNYEQYF.

The rearrangement links TRBV6-5 to TRBJ2-7; TRBD1 matches at 8 bases. V shed 4 bases and J 2 bases; nucleotides not matched to a gene: 4. This CDR3 is built from 14 residues. Germline V gene data show CDR1 as MNHEY and CDR2 as SVGAGI. CDR3 nucleotides: TGTGCCAGCAGTTCCCCGGACAGGGCCTACGAGCAGTACTTC. Amino acid sequence: CASSSPDRAYEQYF.

The chain combines TRBV18 with TRBJ1-1; D possibly corresponds to TRBD1 (5 bases). This CDR3 is built from 15 residues. The ends were cut back, 3 bases at V and 1 base at J, with 12 bases in the middle. Looked up from germline, CDR1 is KGHSH and CDR2 is LQKENI. The CDR3 DNA follows: TGTGCCAGCTCACCTCGACGGGGGGAGAACACTGAAGCTTTCTTT. Protein product: CASSPRRGENTEAFF.

The V call is TRBV12-5, the J call TRBJ1-2, with 12 bases identical to TRBD1. V was pared by 0 bases and J by 6 bases, with 5 bases of the junction left unmatched. This CDR3 comprises 16 residues. Per the germline V gene, CDR1 is LGHNT and CDR2 is FRNRAP. CDR3 DNA sequence: TGTGCTAGTGGTTTGGTACTGGGACAGGGGGCGGATGGCTACACCTTC. Its translation: CASGLVLGQGADGYTF.

CDR3 coding DNA: TGTGCCAGTAGTATAAATCCCGGACAGGGGCTCCACTTT. Residues: CASSINPGQGLHF. V is TRBV19 and J is TRBJ1-6, with 9 bases matching TRBD1. V was clipped by 2 bases and J by 16 bases; unmatched bases: 6. This CDR3 comprises 13 residues. Per germline, CDR1 LNHDA and CDR2 SQIVND (reference sequence).

The chain carries TRBV5-1 and TRBJ2-7; 8 bases match TRBD1. This CDR3 has 14 amino acids. The germline gives CDR1 SGHRS, CDR2 YFSETQ. With V trimmed by 4 bases and J by 4 bases, 7 bases remained unmatched. The DNA of the CDR3 is TGCGCCAGCAGCGTGACAGGGGACAAATACGAGCAGTACTTC. Protein sequence: CASSVTGDKYEQYF.

The chain is built from TRBV4-1 and TRBJ2-3; TRBD1 is a possible D gene (5 bases). The germline V gene encodes CDR1 MGHRA and CDR2 YSYEKL. The CDR3 length is 16 residues. Trimming took 1 base from V and 3 from J, leaving 14 bases between them. This CDR3 is CASSQVGQGRTDTQYF. Written as DNA, the CDR3 is TGCGCCAGCAGCCAAGTGGGGCAGGGTAGAACAGATACGCAGTATTTT.

V gene TRBV6-6 combines with J gene TRBJ1-1, with D possibly TRBD1 on 6 matching bases. Germline V CDR1 and CDR2: MNHNY, SVGAGI (reference sequence). The CDR3 consists of 14 residues. V shed 6 bases and J shed 1 base, with 12 bases lying between them. The CDR3 DNA reads as TGTGCCAGCAGCCACGGCAGGGGGAACACTGAAGCTTTCTTT. Its protein product is CASSHGRGNTEAFF.

CDR3 coding DNA: TGTGCCAGCAGTTATATGGAGACCCAGTACTTC. Translated: CASSYMETQYF. The chain has TRBV6-5 and TRBJ2-5; no clear D. The length of the CDR3 is 11 residues. Germline values: CDR1 MNHEY, CDR2 SVGAGI. Trimming shortened V by 3 bases and J by 5 bases, and 4 bases separated the two germline ends.

The V gene is TRBV2, the J gene TRBJ2-1, with 9 bases fitting TRBD1. The CDR3 spans 15 residues. With V trimmed by 3 bases and J by 3 bases, 3 bases remained unmatched. Germline V gives CDR1 SNHLY, CDR2 FYNNEI. CDR3 loop: CASSDGQGYYNEQFF. CDR3 nucleotide sequence: TGTGCCAGCAGTGACGGACAGGGGTACTACAATGAGCAGTTCTTC.

In this sample, this clone turned up a few times. The rearrangement joins TRBV30 to TRBJ2-7, with 10 bases identical to TRBD2. The CDR3 runs to 14 residues. V gave up 0 bases and J gave up 4 bases; unmatched junction bases: 3. Germline-derived CDR1 and CDR2 are GTSNPN and SVGIG (reference sequence). In DNA, the CDR3 is TGTGCCTGGAGTGTATTTAGCGGGGGGTACGAGCAGTACTTC. Its protein product is CAWSVFSGGYEQYF.

A single count supports this clone. The V gene is TRBV2, the J gene TRBJ1-5, with a weak D call TRBD1 (5 bases). CDR1 and CDR2 from the germline V gene are SNHLY and FYNNEI. V lost 11 bases to trimming and J lost 2 bases, with 13 bases between them. This CDR3 contains 13 residues. The CDR3 DNA sequence: TGTGCCTGCGGGGGGACCGGCAATCAGCCCCAGCATTTT. Its protein product is CACGGTGNQPQHF.

The chain employs TRBV5-1 and TRBJ1-1, with D perhaps TRBD1 (6 bases). V lost 0 bases and J lost 6, with 15 bases in between. The CDR3 is made up of 15 amino acids. Germline V gene data show CDR1 as SGHRS and CDR2 as YFSETQ. The CDR3 loop is CASSLDRGGVPEAFF. The CDR3 DNA is TGCGCCAGCAGCTTGGATAGGGGGGGGGTACCTGAAGCTTTCTTT.

V usage is TRBV4-1 and J usage is TRBJ2-1; the D gene is possibly TRBD2 (6 bases). Trimming took off 3 bases at V and 0 bases at J, with 12 bases between the two ends. The CDR3 contains 16 residues. Germline CDR1 is MGHRA and CDR2 is YSYEKL. The CDR3: CASSHPGLSSYNEQFF. Written as DNA, the CDR3 is TGCGCCAGCAGCCACCCGGGACTGAGCTCCTACAATGAGCAGTTCTTC.

V and J are TRBV14 and TRBJ1-1; D possibly corresponds to TRBD1 (6 bases). V was trimmed by 5 bases and J by 2 bases, leaving 12 bases between them. The V gene's germline CDR1 is SGHDN and CDR2 FVKESK. The CDR3 consists of 14 residues. CDR3 sequence: CASSTRGQNTEAFF. Here the CDR3 DNA reads TGTGCCAGCAGCACCCGGGGACAAAACACTGAAGCTTTCTTT. Supplemented by reference TRBV14 and TRBJ1-1, the full variable domain reads EAGVTQFPSHSVIEKGQTVTLRCDPISGHDNLYWYRRVMGKEIKFLLHFVKESKQDESGMPNNRFLAERTGGTYSTLKVQPAELEDSGVYFCASSTRGQNTEAFFGQGTRLTVV.

Only one count was recorded for this clone. The V and J genes are TRBV27 and TRBJ1-2, with 9 positions matching TRBD1. Per the germline V gene, CDR1 is MNHEY and CDR2 is SMNVEV (reference sequence). The V segment lost 4 bases and the J segment 6 bases; nucleotides outside the gene matches: 9. The CDR3 is 15 amino acids. The CDR3 is CASSSTGGDSHGYTF. The CDR3 nucleotides read TGTGCCAGCAGTTCCACAGGGGGCGATTCCCATGGCTACACCTTC.

This chain links TRBV5-1 with TRBJ2-1; the match to TRBD2 covers 10 bases. CDR1 is SGHRS and CDR2 is YFSETQ in the germline V gene. The V and J ends lost 3 bases and 5 bases, in that order; junction bases with no gene match: 8. This CDR3 region has 16 residues. The CDR3 bases are TGCGCCAGCAGCTCACAACTAGCGGGGTTTCACAATGAGCAGTTCTTC. This gives the protein CASSSQLAGFHNEQFF. Supplemented by reference TRBV5-1 and TRBJ2-1, the full variable domain reads KAGVTQTPRYLIKTRGQQVTLSCSPISGHRSVSWYQQTPGQGLQFLFEYFSETQRNKGNFPGRFSGRQFSNSRSEMNVSTLELGDSALYLCASSSQLAGFHNEQFFGPGTRLTVL.